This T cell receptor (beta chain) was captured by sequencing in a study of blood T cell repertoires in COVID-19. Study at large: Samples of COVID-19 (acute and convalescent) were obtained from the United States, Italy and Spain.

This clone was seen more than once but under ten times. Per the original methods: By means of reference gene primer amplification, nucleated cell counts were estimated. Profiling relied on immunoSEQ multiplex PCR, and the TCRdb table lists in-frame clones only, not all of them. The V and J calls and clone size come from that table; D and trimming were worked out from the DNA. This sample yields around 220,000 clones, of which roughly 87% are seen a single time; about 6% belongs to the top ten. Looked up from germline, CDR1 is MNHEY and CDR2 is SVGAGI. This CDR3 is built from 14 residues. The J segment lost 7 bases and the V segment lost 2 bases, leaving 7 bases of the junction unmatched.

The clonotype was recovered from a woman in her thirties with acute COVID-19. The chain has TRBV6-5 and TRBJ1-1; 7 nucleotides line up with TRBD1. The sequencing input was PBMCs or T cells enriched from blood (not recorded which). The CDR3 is CASSYRTGEYEAFF. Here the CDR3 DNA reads TGTGCCAGCAGTTACCGGACAGGAGAGTATGAAGCTTTCTTT.